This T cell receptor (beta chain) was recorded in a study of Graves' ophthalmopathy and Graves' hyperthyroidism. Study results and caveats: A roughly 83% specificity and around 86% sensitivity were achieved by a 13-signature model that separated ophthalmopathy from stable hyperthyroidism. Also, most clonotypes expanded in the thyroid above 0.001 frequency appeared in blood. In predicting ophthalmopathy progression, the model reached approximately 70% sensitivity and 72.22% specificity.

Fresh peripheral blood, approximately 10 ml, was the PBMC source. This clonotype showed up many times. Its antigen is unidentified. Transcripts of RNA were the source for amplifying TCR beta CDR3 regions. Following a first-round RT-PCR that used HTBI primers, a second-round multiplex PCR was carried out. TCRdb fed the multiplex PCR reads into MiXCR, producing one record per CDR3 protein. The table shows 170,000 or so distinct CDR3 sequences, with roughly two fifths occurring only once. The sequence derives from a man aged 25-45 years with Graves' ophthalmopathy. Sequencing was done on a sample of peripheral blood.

The CDR3 nucleotides read TGCGCCAGCAGCCCCGCCTGGGGCGAGCAGTACTTC. It is translated as CASSPAWGEQYF. This sequence joins TRBV5-1 and TRBJ2-7; D gene ambiguous. Germline V gene data show CDR1 as SGHRS and CDR2 as YFSETQ. The length of the CDR3 is 12 residues. V dropped 4 bases and J dropped 6 bases, with 11 bases sitting between them.